One TCR beta chain is described in this entry. Its specificity is not known. These data originate in a study of OX40 agonist ivuxolimab in advanced cancers. The overall study: The study treated patients with ivuxolimab, an agonistic anti-OX40 (CD134) antibody. Partial responses occurred in Three dose-escalation patients, one with hepatocellular carcinoma and two with cutaneous melanoma. Whole-study findings and limits: On average, CD8+ T cells had more expanded clones than CD4+.

The timepoints at which blood was sampled were baseline, cycle 4 day 1, and cycle 7 day 1. Trimming removed 2 bases at V and 2 bases at J, with 12 bases between. Germline V gene data show CDR1 as SGHKS and CDR2 as YYEKEE (reference sequence). The CDR3 is made up of 15 amino acids. Repertoires were generated with immunoSEQ multiplex PCR, while TCRdb's copy carries only in-frame clones and drops some. Of about 68,000 clones listed, around 83% are singletons. The TCR was taken from an adult with an advanced solid tumor such as melanoma, head and neck, liver or kidney cancer. The source was CD4+ or CD8+ T cells sorted from blood, collected in a trial of the OX40 agonist ivuxolimab. V and J are TRBV5-5 and TRBJ2-3; the D gene is possibly TRBD2 (6 bases). The chain's CDR3 is CASSLAGRDTDTQYF. Written as DNA, the CDR3 is TGTGCCAGCAGCTTAGCCGGGAGAGACACAGATACGCAGTATTTT. The variable domain in full, with the rest retrieved from reference TRBV5-5 and TRBJ2-3, is DAGVTQSPTHLIKTRGQQVTLRCSPISGHKSVSWYQQVLGQGPQFIFQYYEKEERGRGNFPDRFSARQFPNYSSELNVNALLLGDSALYLCASSLAGRDTDTQYFGPGTRLTVL.